This T cell receptor (beta chain) derives from a study of memory CD4+ T cells and cytomegalovirus serostatus. Trimming pared 7 bases from V and 7 bases from J, leaving 14 bases between. The CDR3 spans 12 residues. Germline-derived CDR1 and CDR2 are MDHEN and SYDVKM. Single viable CD3+CD4+CD8-CD45RO+ cells were sorted as the memory CD4+ T cells. Donors' CMV status reflects serum IgG against pp150, pp28, p38, p52. After thawing, CD4+ T cells were positively selected. Overall study results and limits: About 40% of the roughly 160 known CMV-associated TCRbeta sequences appeared in CD4+ memory.

In the authors' methods: Out-of-frame sequences were removed, leaving around 2.2 million distinct TCRbeta sequences. Profiling relied on immunoSEQ multiplex PCR, and the TCRdb table lists in-frame clones only, not all of them. The V and J calls and clone size come from that table; D and trimming were worked out from the DNA. The repertoire holds 85,000 to 100,000 clones, with approximately 80% as singletons. On this clone itself: Its antigen remains unknown.

Sequencing was carried out using memory CD4+ T cells from blood. This clonotype was sampled from an adult in good health and CMV-seropositive. This rearrangement joins TRBV28 to TRBJ2-7; D not resolved. For the CDR3, the DNA is TGTGCCAGCATGATTGCAACTGGGGAGCAGTACTTC. As protein: CASMIATGEQYF.